The 22 T cell receptor beta chains below all came from one sample that was sequenced in a study of T cells in localized non-small cell lung cancer. Method: immunoSEQ multiplex PCR; TCRdb's copy keeps in-frame clones and lacks some. In the table there are roughly 35,000 clones, roughly 90% of which are singletons. The sequencing here drew on peripheral blood, taken before any cancer treatment. The source is a female donor older than 55 with stage I lung adenocarcinoma.

The chain links TRBV10-3 to TRBJ1-3; D call uncertain. Trimming took off 6 bases at V and 0 bases at J, with 9 bases between the two ends. CDR1 ENHRY and CDR2 SYGVKD come from the germline V gene. This CDR3 spans 14 amino acids. CDR3 region: CAIREDSSGNTIYF. As DNA, the CDR3 is TGTGCCATCAGGGAAGACTCCTCTGGAAACACCATATATTTT.

V and J are TRBV5-6 and TRBJ2-5, with D perhaps TRBD1 (6 bases). The germline V gene has CDR1 SGHDT and CDR2 YYEEEE. V gave up 0 bases and J gave up 5 bases, with 11 bases separating them. The CDR3 contains 14 residues. The CDR3 spells CASSLGTGSETQYF. Here the CDR3 DNA reads TGTGCCAGCAGCTTGGGCACAGGGTCCGAGACCCAGTACTTC. The full variable domain, rest sourced from reference TRBV5-6 and TRBJ2-5, is DAGVTQSPTHLIKTRGQQVTLRCSPKSGHDTVSWYQQALGQGPQFIFQYYEEEERQRGNFPDRFSGHQFPNYSSELNVNALLLGDSALYLCASSLGTGSETQYFGPGTRLLVL.

The chain carries TRBV2 and TRBJ1-2; TRBD1 might be the D (6 bases). This CDR3 has 15 amino acids. The V end was cut by 7 bases, the J end by 4 bases, with 19 bases between. Germline V CDR1 and CDR2: SNHLY, FYNNEI. In DNA, the CDR3 is TGTGCCAGCATGGTGGGACACCCCAGGGGCTATGGCTACACCTTC. Protein product: CASMVGHPRGYGYTF.

The chain combines TRBV18 with TRBJ2-5; 14 bases map to TRBD2. Germline lookup yields CDR1 KGHSH and CDR2 LQKENI. The CDR3 is 16 amino acids. V dropped 6 bases and J dropped 5; count of bases not matched to a gene: 8. CDR3 region: CASSKGLAGVRETQYF. In DNA form, the CDR3 reads TGTGCCAGCTCTAAGGGACTAGCGGGGGTCCGGGAGACCCAGTACTTC.

The chain recombines TRBV29-1 with TRBJ2-7, with 7 positions matching TRBD1. There are 13 residues in the CDR3. Germline trimming cut 2 bases from V and 2 bases from J; bases unmatched to any gene: 3. The germline V gene encodes CDR1 SQVTM and CDR2 ANQGSEA. The CDR3: CSVELGQTYEQYF. DNA for the CDR3: TGCAGCGTTGAATTGGGACAGACCTACGAGCAGTACTTC.

This clone was seen once. The V gene is TRBV2, the J gene TRBJ2-1; D gene unclear. The germline V gene has CDR1 SNHLY and CDR2 FYNNEI. This CDR3 has 11 residues. V shed 7 bases and J shed 10 bases, with 11 bases lying between them. The CDR3 sequence is CASTRQAEQFF. As DNA, the CDR3 is TGTGCCAGCACTCGCCAAGCGGAGCAGTTCTTC.

This clone showed up just a few times. V usage is TRBV9 and J usage is TRBJ1-2; 8 bases fit TRBD1. Germline CDR1 reads SGDLS; CDR2 reads YYNGEE. The V and J ends lost 4 bases and 7 bases, in that order; junction bases with no gene match: 9. The CDR3 covers 14 residues. The CDR3 reads CASSPGPGGGGYTF. CDR3 in DNA: TGTGCCAGCAGCCCCGGGCCAGGGGGCGGTGGCTACACCTTC.

The V call is TRBV5-1, the J call TRBJ1-2; D gene ambiguous. CDR1 and CDR2 from the germline V gene are SGHRS and YFSETQ. V gave up 3 bases and J gave up 0 bases, with 9 bases separating them. The CDR3 extends over 14 amino acids. The CDR3 loop reads CASSSTRANYGYTF. Here the CDR3 DNA reads TGCGCCAGCAGCTCGACTAGAGCTAACTATGGCTACACCTTC.

This clone was picked up one time. J is TRBJ1-2 and V is TRBV5-1, with 9 bases lining up with TRBD1. Germline V gene sequence: CDR1 SGHRS, CDR2 YFSETQ. The junction had 7 bases not matched to a gene; V was cut back by 5 bases and J by 5 bases. This CDR3 is 14 amino acids long. CDR3 nucleotide sequence: TGCGCCAGCAGTTGGGACAGGGAAAATTATGGCTACACCTTC. It is translated as CASSWDRENYGYTF.

The sample holds one count of this clone. This chain links TRBV5-6 with TRBJ1-2; D might be TRBD1 (5 bases). V was clipped by 0 bases and J by 3 bases, with 9 bases between them. CDR1 is SGHDT, CDR2 YYEEEE, per germline. CDR3 length: 14 amino acids. The CDR3 DNA is TGTGCCAGCAGCTTGGATCGGGGCCACTATGGCTACACCTTC. It specifies CASSLDRGHYGYTF.

This clone was picked up one time. V and J are TRBV4-1 and TRBJ2-4; 7 positions match TRBD2. The germline V gene has CDR1 MGHRA and CDR2 YSYEKL. J gave up 8 bases and V 0 bases, and 4 bases lay outside the gene matches. CDR3 length: 14 residues. DNA for the CDR3: TGCGCCAGCAGCCAAGACCCTAGCGGAGACATTCAGTACTTC. Its translation is CASSQDPSGDIQYF.

The rearrangement uses TRBV7-2 and TRBJ1-2; TRBD1 matches 8 bases. This CDR3 is 13 amino acids long. With V trimmed by 7 bases and J by 7 bases, 8 bases remained unmatched. The germline V gene encodes CDR1 SGHTA and CDR2 FQGNSA. CDR3 sequence reads: CASTTDRVGGYTF. CDR3 DNA sequence: TGTGCCAGCACCACGGACAGGGTGGGTGGCTACACCTTC.

The rearrangement links TRBV6-1 to TRBJ1-2; 7 nucleotides match TRBD1. Germline V gene lookup returns CDR1 MNHNS and CDR2 SASEGT. Trimming removed 3 bases from V and 4 bases from J; junction bases left unmatched: 5. CDR3 size: 14 residues. CDR3 nucleotides: TGTGCCAGCAGTGACATGGGACAGAGCTATGGCTACACCTTC. Translation: CASSDMGQSYGYTF.

This clone was recorded once. The chain employs TRBV7-8 and TRBJ2-7; a possible D gene is TRBD2 (7 bases). Trimming removed 5 bases at V and 2 bases at J, with 19 bases between. Germline CDR1 is SGHVS and CDR2 is FQNEAQ. There are 16 residues in the CDR3. The CDR3 nucleotides are TGTGCCAGCAGCCCCCGGGGGGCCTTTGGACCCTACGAGCAGTACTTC. It translates to CASSPRGAFGPYEQYF. The full variable domain, in which reference TRBV7-8 and TRBJ2-7 provide the parts outside the CDR3, is GAGVSQSPRYKVAKRGQDVALRCDPISGHVSLFWYQQALGQGPEFLTYFQNEAQLDKSGLPSDRFFAERPEGSVSTLKIQRTQQEDSAVYLCASSPRGAFGPYEQYFGPGTRLTVT.

The rearrangement links TRBV6-5 to TRBJ1-1; 8 bases map to TRBD1. After removal of 5 bases from V and 1 base from J, the junction contained 6 bases not matched to a gene. The CDR3 runs 15 residues. Germline loops: CDR1 MNHEY, CDR2 SVGAGI. CDR3 sequence: CASSTRTGTNTEAFF. In DNA form, the CDR3 reads TGTGCCAGCAGTACCAGGACAGGGACGAACACTGAAGCTTTCTTT.

This chain connects TRBV19 to TRBJ2-7; D might be TRBD2 (6 bases). V lost 5 bases, J lost 9 bases, and 29 bases lay in between. Germline-derived CDR1 and CDR2 are LNHDA and SQIVND (reference sequence). The CDR3 has 17 residues. The CDR3, as DNA: TGTGCCAGTAGTCCCGGGGGACCGGGCGTTACTTCCAACGCGCAGTACTTC. It yields the protein CASSPGGPGVTSNAQYF.

The chain employs TRBV4-3 and TRBJ2-3; D is possibly TRBD1 or TRBD2 (5 bases each). The germline CDR1 and CDR2 sequences are LGHNA and YSLEER. Trimming took off 0 bases at V and 6 bases at J, with 10 bases between the two ends. This CDR3 is built from 14 residues. The CDR3 here is CASSQDSGTDTQYF. The CDR3, as DNA: TGCGCCAGCAGCCAAGACTCAGGGACCGATACGCAGTATTTT.

The count of this clone is one. This chain joins TRBV5-1 and TRBJ1-2; D remains unclear. The CDR3 is made up of 16 amino acids. The V gene lost 2 bases and the J gene lost 5 bases, with 19 bases spanning the gap. Germline V gene lookup returns CDR1 SGHRS and CDR2 YFSETQ. CDR3 coding DNA: TGCGCCAGCAGCTTTGGGCACACCAGAGGGATGTATGGCTACACCTTC. Residues: CASSFGHTRGMYGYTF.

The rearrangement links TRBV4-1 to TRBJ1-2, with D perhaps TRBD1 (5 bases). The V gene lost 0 bases and the J gene lost 8 bases, with 10 bases spanning the gap. The CDR3 contains 13 residues. CDR1 is MGHRA, CDR2 YSYEKL, per germline. The CDR3 coding sequence is TGCGCCAGCAGCCAAGATGGGGGGTGGGGCTACACCTTC. Its protein is CASSQDGGWGYTF.

This chain connects TRBV18 to TRBJ2-7; 8 bases are a match to TRBD1. CDR1 is KGHSH and CDR2 is LQKENI in the germline V gene. V gave up 3 bases and J gave up 2 bases; unmatched junction bases: 6. The CDR3 length is 15 residues. CDR3 nucleotide sequence: TGTGCCAGCTCACCGGACAGGGTTACCCCCTACGAGCAGTACTTC. Its protein is CASSPDRVTPYEQYF.

The table lists this clone with a count of one. This sequence joins TRBV5-1 and TRBJ2-2, with no clear D. CDR3 length: 13 amino acids. CDR1 SGHRS and CDR2 YFSETQ come from the germline V gene. V lost 4 bases and J 4 bases, leaving 8 bases between the germline ends. This CDR3 reads CASSDGGTGELFF. The CDR3, as DNA: TGCGCCAGCAGCGATGGCGGCACCGGGGAGCTGTTTTTT.

The genes are TRBV28 and TRBJ1-5; a possible D gene is TRBD1 (6 bases). V was shortened by 5 bases and J by 9 bases, with 14 bases between the two germline ends. There are 13 residues in the CDR3. The germline V gene encodes CDR1 MDHEN and CDR2 SYDVKM. This CDR3 reads CASSAQGVGPQHF. The CDR3 nucleotides read TGTGCCAGCAGTGCACAGGGCGTGGGGCCCCAGCATTTT.